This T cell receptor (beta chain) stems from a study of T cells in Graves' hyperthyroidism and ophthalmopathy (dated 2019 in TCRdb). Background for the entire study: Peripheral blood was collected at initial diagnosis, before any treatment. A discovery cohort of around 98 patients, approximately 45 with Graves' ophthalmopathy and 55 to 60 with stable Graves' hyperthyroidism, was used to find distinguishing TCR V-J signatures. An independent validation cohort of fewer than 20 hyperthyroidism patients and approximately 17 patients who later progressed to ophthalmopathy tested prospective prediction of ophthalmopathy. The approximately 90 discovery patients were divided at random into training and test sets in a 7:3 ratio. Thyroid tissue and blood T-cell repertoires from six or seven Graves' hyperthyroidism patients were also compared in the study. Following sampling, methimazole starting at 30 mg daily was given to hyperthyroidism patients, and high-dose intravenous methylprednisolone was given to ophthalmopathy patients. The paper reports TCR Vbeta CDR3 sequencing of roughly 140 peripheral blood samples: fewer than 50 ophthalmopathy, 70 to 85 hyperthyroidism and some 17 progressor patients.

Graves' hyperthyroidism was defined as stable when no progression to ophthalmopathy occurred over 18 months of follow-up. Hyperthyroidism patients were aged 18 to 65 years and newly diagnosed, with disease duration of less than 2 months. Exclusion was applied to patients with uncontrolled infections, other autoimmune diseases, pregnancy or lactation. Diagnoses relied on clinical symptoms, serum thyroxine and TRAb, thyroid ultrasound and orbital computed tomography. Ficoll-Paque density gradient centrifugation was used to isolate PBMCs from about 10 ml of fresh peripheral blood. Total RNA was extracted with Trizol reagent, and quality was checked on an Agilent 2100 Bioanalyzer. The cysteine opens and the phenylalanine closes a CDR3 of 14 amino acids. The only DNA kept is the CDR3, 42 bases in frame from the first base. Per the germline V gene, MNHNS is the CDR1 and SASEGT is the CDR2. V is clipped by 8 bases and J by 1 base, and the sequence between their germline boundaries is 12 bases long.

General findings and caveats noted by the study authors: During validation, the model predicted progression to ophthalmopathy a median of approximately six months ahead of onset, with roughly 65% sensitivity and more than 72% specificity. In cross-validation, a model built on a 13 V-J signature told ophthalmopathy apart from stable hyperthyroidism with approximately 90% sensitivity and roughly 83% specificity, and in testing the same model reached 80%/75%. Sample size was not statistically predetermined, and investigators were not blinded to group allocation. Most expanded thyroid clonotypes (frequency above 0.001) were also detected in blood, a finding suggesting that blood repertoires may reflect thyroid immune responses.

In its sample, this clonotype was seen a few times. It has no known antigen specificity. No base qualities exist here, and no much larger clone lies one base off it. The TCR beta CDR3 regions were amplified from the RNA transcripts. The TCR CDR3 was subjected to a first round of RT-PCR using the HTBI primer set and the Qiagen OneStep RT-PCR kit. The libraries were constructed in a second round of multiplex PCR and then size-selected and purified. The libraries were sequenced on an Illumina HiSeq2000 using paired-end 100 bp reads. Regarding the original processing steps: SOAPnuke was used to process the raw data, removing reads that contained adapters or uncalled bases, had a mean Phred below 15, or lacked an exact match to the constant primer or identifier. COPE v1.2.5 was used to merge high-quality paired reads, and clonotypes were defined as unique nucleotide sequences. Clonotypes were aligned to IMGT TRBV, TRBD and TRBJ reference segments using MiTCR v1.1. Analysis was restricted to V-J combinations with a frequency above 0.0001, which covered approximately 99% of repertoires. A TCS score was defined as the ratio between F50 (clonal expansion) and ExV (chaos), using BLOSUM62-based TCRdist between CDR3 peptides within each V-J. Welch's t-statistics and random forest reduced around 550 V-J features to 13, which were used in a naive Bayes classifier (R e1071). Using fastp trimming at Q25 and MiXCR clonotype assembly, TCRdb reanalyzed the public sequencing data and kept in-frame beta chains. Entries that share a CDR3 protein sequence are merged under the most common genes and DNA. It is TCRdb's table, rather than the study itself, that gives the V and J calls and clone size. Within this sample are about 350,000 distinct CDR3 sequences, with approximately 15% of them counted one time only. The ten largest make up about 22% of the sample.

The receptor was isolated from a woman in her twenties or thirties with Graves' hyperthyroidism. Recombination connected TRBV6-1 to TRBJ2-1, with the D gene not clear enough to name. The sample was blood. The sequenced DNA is TGTGCCAGCGTAATCGGTTCTTCCTACAATGAGCAGTTCTTC. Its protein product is CASVIGSSYNEQFF.